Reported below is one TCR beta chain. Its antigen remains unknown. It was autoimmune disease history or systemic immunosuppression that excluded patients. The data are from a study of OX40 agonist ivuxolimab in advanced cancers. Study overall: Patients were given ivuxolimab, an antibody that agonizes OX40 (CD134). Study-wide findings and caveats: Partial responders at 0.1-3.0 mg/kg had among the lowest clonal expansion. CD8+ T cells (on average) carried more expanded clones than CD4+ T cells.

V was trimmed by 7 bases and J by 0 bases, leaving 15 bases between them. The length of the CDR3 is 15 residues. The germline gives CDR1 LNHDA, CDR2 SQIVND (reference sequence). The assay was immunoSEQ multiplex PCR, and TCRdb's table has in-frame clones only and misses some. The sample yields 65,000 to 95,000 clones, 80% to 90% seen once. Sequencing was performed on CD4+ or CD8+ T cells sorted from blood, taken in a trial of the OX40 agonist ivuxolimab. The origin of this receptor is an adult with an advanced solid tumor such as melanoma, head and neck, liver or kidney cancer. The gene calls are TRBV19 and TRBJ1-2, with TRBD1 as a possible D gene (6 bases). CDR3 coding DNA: TGTGCCAGTACCCCCTGGACAGCAGCTAACTATGGCTACACCTTC. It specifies CASTPWTAANYGYTF.